A selection of T cell receptor beta chains follows, all from one sample in a study of radiation and T cells in renal cell carcinoma. TCRdb keeps only in-frame clones here, not all; method: immunoSEQ multiplex PCR. The sample lists 95,000 or so clones, 75% to 90% seen once, with approximately 8.4% in the top ten. The sequencing here drew on blood, taken from a patient whose treatment included radiotherapy and nephrectomy. Every receptor here comes from a man between 50 and 59 years old with renal cell carcinoma. Each CDR3 is given with its conserved first and last residue. The D gene is left open where the match is weak. For some rows the clone size is stated as once, few or many, or as a class when expanded; others skip it.

>.|once|TRBJ2-2|TRBV27
CASCDYSTNTGELFF
TGTGCCAGCTGTGACTACTCCACGAACACCGGGGAGCTGTTTTTT
>TRBD1|.|TRBJ1-4|TRBV11-2
CASSPGQGFNEKLFF
TGTGCCAGCAGCCCCGGACAGGGGTTTAATGAAAAACTGTTTTTT
>.|.|TRBJ1-4|TRBV2
CASRDGGNEKLFF
TGTGCCAGCAGGGACGGCGGAAACGAAAAACTGTTTTTT
>.|few|TRBJ1-1|TRBV7-8
CASSLFPPGMNTEAFF
TGTGCCAGCAGCTTATTCCCTCCCGGGATGAACACTGAAGCTTTCTTT
>.|.|TRBJ2-3|TRBV6-5
CASRLAGQRADTQYF
TGTGCCAGCAGACTCGCGGGACAGAGAGCAGATACGCAGTATTTT
>.|.|TRBJ2-5|TRBV5-1
CASSLDGVSGETQYF
TGCGCCAGCAGCTTGGACGGGGTCTCCGGGGAGACCCAGTACTTC
>TRBD2|.|TRBJ2-3|TRBV27
CASSSLAAPPEDTQYF
TGTGCCAGCAGTTCTCTAGCGGCTCCACCGGAGGATACGCAGTATTTT
>.|once|TRBJ2-7|TRBV5-1
CASSPEGQLYGEQYF
TGCGCCAGCAGTCCCGAGGGGCAACTGTATGGGGAGCAGTACTTC
>TRBD1|.|TRBJ1-6|TRBV30
CAWKAGGFNNSPLHF
TGTGCCTGGAAGGCAGGGGGTTTCAATAATTCACCCCTCCACTTT
>TRBD1|.|TRBJ2-1|TRBV6-4
CASRGDSFSNEQFF
TGTGCCAGCAGGGGGGACAGTTTTTCCAATGAGCAGTTCTTC
>.|.|TRBJ2-1|TRBV15
CATSRDNTQRNEQFF
TGTGCCACCAGCAGAGATAATACACAGAGGAATGAGCAGTTCTTC